Listed here are 2 T cell receptor beta chains from one sample, sequenced in a study of blood T cells in healthy people across ages. A J-beta primer mix and a sample-barcoded 5' primer were used in a second PCR of about 6 to 12 cycles. TCRdb reanalysed the 5' RACE reads using MiXCR and keeps one entry per CDR3 protein. The sample carries 1.5 million to 2 million distinct CDR3 sequences, roughly 27% recorded once. The specimen sequenced was blood. The receptors originated from a woman younger than 45 in good health.

This clonotype showed up many times. This chain links TRBV29-1 with TRBJ2-7, with 8 positions matching TRBD1. CDR1 SQVTM and CDR2 ANQGSEA come from the germline V gene. V lost 1 base, J lost 2 bases, and 10 bases stayed unmatched. The length of the CDR3 is 16 residues. The CDR3 reads CSVEAGTGVGAYEQYF. In DNA form, the CDR3 reads TGCAGCGTTGAAGCGGGGACAGGAGTAGGTGCCTACGAGCAGTACTTC.

J is TRBJ2-3 and V is TRBV12-3 or TRBV12-4; 8 bases align to TRBD1. With V trimmed by 9 bases and J by 2 bases, 13 bases remained unmatched. There are 16 residues in the CDR3. The CDR3 is CARDQGAVPPTDTQYF. The DNA for the CDR3 is TGTGCCAGAGATCAGGGGGCTGTTCCCCCCACAGATACGCAGTATTTT.